This is a list of T cell receptor beta chains from one sample in a study of beta chain features in type 1 diabetes. The method was immunoSEQ multiplex PCR; TCRdb's version includes in-frame clones alone and lacks a portion of them. The table records 120,000 to 150,000 clones, around a tenth of them present only once. The sample consisted of central memory CD4+ T cells from blood. The source of these receptors is a woman aged 40 to 50 in good health. CDR3s include the opening cysteine and the closing phenylalanine or tryptophan. D genes are given only for firm matches. The size of a clone is reported for some rows only, either as once, few or many, or as a class for expanded clones.

V,J,D,size,DNA,CDR3
TRBV4-3,TRBJ1-1,TRBD1,few,TGCGCCAGCAGCCAAGATCTAAGGACAGGAACGGGATCAGCTTTCTTT,CASSQDLRTGTGSAFF
TRBV19,TRBJ2-2,-,few,TGTGCCTGCCGTAGGGAGGCCGGGGAGCTGTTTTTT,CACRREAGELFF
TRBV9,TRBJ2-3,TRBD2,few,TGTGCCAGCAGCGTAGAAGGGGGTAGCGGGGGACCTAGCACAGATACGCAGTATTTT,CASSVEGGSGGPSTDTQYF
TRBV4-1,TRBJ2-1,TRBD1,few,TGCGCCAGCAGCACCCCTCCGGGACAGGGATACAATGAGCAGTTCTTC,CASSTPPGQGYNEQFF
TRBV6-5,TRBJ2-1,TRBD2,few,TGTGCCAGCAGTTCCAGCGGGGAATACAATGAGCAGTTCTTC,CASSSSGEYNEQFF
TRBV19,TRBJ2-7,TRBD1,few,TGTGCCAGCGGACAGGATAAGTACGAGCAGTACTTC,CASGQDKYEQYF
TRBV5-6,TRBJ2-1,TRBD2,few,TGTGCCAGCAGCTTTCGGGGAGCGGGGTACAATGAGCAGTTCTTC,CASSFRGAGYNEQFF
TRBV9,TRBJ2-5,TRBD2,-,TGTGCCAGCAGCGTCAGAGGCGGGGGGTCCCAAGAGACCCAGTACTTC,CASSVRGGGSQETQYF
TRBV5-4,TRBJ1-2,TRBD1,-,TGTGCCAGCAGCTCGCCCGGGACAGGCTATGGCTACACCTTC,CASSSPGTGYGYTF
TRBV19,TRBJ2-7,-,few,TGTGCCAGTAGTATTAAGCCCTTCGGAGACTACGAGCAGTACTTC,CASSIKPFGDYEQYF
TRBV2,TRBJ2-1,-,-,TGTGCCAGCAGCCGTAATGAGCAGTTCTTC,CASSRNEQFF
TRBV5-1,TRBJ2-6,TRBD2,few,TGCGCCAGCACTGACCCAGCGGGGGGACTTCCCGTTTCTGGGGCCAACGTCCTGACTTTC,CASTDPAGGLPVSGANVLTF
TRBV6-5,TRBJ1-5,-,few,TGTGCCAGCAGTTGGCAGGGAAATCAGCCCCAGCATTTT,CASSWQGNQPQHF
TRBV6-1,TRBJ2-3,TRBD2,few,TGTGCCAGCAGTTTAGCGGGGGCCACAGATACGCAGTATTTT,CASSLAGATDTQYF
TRBV7-2,TRBJ2-3,-,few,TGTGCCAGCAGCCCCGATACTATGGTGGATACGCAGTATTTT,CASSPDTMVDTQYF
TRBV18,TRBJ2-1,-,few,TGTGCCAGCTCACCTGGAGGAAGAGGGAAGAATGAGCAGTTCTTC,CASSPGGRGKNEQFF
TRBV6-5,TRBJ1-1,-,-,TGTGCCAGCAGCAGGGCGGACAGTGAAGCTTTCTTT,CASSRADSEAFF
TRBV19,TRBJ1-5,-,few,TGTGCCAGTAGTAGTGGTCCCCACAGGGCCAATCAGCCCCAGCATTTT,CASSSGPHRANQPQHF
TRBV19,TRBJ2-3,TRBD2,-,TGTGCCAGTAGCCCGGGACTAGCGGGGGGCACAGATACGCAGTATTTT,CASSPGLAGGTDTQYF
TRBV18,TRBJ2-1,-,-,TGTGCCAGCTCACCACAGGGGATGGTTTACAATGAGCAGTTCTTC,CASSPQGMVYNEQFF
TRBV2,TRBJ1-5,TRBD1,few,TGTGCCAGCGGACAGGGCTATCAGCCCCAGCATTTT,CASGQGYQPQHF
TRBV4-3,TRBJ1-1,TRBD1,few,TGCGCCAGCAGCCGGACCACAGGGGCAGTATCCGAAGCTTTCTTT,CASSRTTGAVSEAFF
TRBV7-9,TRBJ1-1,TRBD1,-,TGTGCCAGCAGCTTTACAGGGGGCACTGAAGCTTTCTTT,CASSFTGGTEAFF
TRBV14,TRBJ2-1,TRBD1,few,TGTGCCAGCAGCCAACAGGCCCCGGGCAGGGGGCCTCCTGAGCAGTTCTTC,CASSQQAPGRGPPEQFF
TRBV19,TRBJ2-1,-,few,TGTGCCAGTAGCGTCCTCTCCTACAATGAGCAGTTCTTC,CASSVLSYNEQFF
TRBV27,TRBJ2-3,TRBD1,-,TGTGCCAGCATCGAACCGGGACAGAGCCTCACAGATACGCAGTATTTT,CASIEPGQSLTDTQYF
TRBV21-1,TRBJ2-7,-,few,TGTGCCAGCAGCAACCTACAGGGGGCCGTGGGAGCTAGCTACGAGCAGTACTTC,CASSNLQGAVGASYEQYF
TRBV2,TRBJ2-5,TRBD1,few,TGTGCCAGCTGCATGGGACAGCAAGAGACCCAGTACTTC,CASCMGQQETQYF
TRBV5-1,TRBJ1-1,-,few,TGCGCCAGCAGCTTGGTGTCGGGGGGAACTGAAGCTTTCTTT,CASSLVSGGTEAFF
TRBV2,TRBJ2-2,TRBD2,-,TGTGCCAGCAGAGGCGGACTAGCGGGGGGTCACACCGGGGAGCTGTTTTTT,CASRGGLAGGHTGELFF
TRBV6-6,TRBJ1-2,-,-,TGTGCCAGCAGCCCTGATACAGGGTTTGGCTACACCTTC,CASSPDTGFGYTF
TRBV19,TRBJ1-1,-,many,TGTGCCAGTAGACCGCCAGCGGCTACTGAAGCTTTCTTT,CASRPPAATEAFF
TRBV7-9,TRBJ2-3,TRBD2,-,TGTGCCAGCAGCCCGGTCTTCGCGGGGGGGTTCAGCACAGATACGCAGTATTTT,CASSPVFAGGFSTDTQYF
TRBV5-6,TRBJ2-3,TRBD1,few,TGTGCCAGCAGCCCTTGGGACAGGCAGCCGGCAGATACGCAGTATTTT,CASSPWDRQPADTQYF
TRBV7-2,TRBJ1-1,TRBD1,-,TGTGCCAGCAGCGAACAGGGGGCGCAAAGAGCTTTCTTT,CASSEQGAQRAFF